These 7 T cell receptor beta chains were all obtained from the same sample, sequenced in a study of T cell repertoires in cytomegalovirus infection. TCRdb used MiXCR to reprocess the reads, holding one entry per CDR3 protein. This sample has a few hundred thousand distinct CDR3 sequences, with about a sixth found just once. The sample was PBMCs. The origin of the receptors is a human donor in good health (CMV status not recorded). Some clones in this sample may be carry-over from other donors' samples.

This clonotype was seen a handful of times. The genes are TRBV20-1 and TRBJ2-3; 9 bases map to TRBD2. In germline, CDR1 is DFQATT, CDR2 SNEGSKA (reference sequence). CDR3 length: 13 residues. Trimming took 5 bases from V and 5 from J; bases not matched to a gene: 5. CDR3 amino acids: CSAVSGRIDTQYF. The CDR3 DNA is TGCAGTGCTGTTAGCGGGAGAATAGATACGCAGTATTTT.

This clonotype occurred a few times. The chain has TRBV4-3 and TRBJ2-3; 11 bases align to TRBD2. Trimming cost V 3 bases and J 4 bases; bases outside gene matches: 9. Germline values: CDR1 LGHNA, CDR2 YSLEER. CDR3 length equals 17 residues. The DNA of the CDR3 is TGCGCCAGCAGCCAGGTTACTAGCGGGAGCTTCGCAGATACGCAGTATTTT. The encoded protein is CASSQVTSGSFADTQYF.

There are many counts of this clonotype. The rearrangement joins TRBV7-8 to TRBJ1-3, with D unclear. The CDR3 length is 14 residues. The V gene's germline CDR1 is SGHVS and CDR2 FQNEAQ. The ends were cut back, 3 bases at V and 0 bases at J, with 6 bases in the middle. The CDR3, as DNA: TGTGCCAGCAGCTTGGCGGACTCTGGAAACACCATATATTTT. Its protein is CASSLADSGNTIYF. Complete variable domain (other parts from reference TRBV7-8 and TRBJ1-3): GAGVSQSPRYKVAKRGQDVALRCDPISGHVSLFWYQQALGQGPEFLTYFQNEAQLDKSGLPSDRFFAERPEGSVSTLKIQRTQQEDSAVYLCASSLADSGNTIYFGEGSWLTVV.

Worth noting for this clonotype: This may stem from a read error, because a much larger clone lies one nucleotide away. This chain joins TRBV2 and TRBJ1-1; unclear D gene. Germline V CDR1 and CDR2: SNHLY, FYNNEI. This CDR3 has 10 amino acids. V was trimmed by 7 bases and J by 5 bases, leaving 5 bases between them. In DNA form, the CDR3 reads TGTGCCAGCATGGGAACTGAAGCTTTCTTT. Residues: CASMGTEAFF.

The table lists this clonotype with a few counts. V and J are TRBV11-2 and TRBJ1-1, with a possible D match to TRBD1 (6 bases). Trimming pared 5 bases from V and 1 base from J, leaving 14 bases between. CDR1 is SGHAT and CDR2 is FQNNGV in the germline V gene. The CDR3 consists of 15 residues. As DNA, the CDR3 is TGTGCCAGCAGCGCCGGCCGAGGGGGGAACACTGAAGCTTTCTTT. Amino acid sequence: CASSAGRGGNTEAFF.

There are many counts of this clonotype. The CDR3 DNA is TGTGCCAGCAGCTTATTAGGCCGACAGGGGGCTTACGAGCAGTACTTC. Translation: CASSLLGRQGAYEQYF. The chain employs TRBV7-2 and TRBJ2-7; 10 positions agree with TRBD1. V was clipped by 2 bases and J by 4 bases; unmatched bases: 8. The germline gives CDR1 SGHTA, CDR2 FQGNSA. This CDR3 has 16 residues.

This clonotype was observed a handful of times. The CDR3 bases are TGTGCCAGCAGTCCGGACAGTTACAATGAGCAGTTCTTC. It codes for CASSPDSYNEQFF. This rearrangement joins TRBV6-1 to TRBJ2-1, with D maybe TRBD1 (6 bases). Trimming pared 5 bases from V and 4 bases from J, leaving 9 bases between. The V gene's germline CDR1 is MNHNS and CDR2 SASEGT. The CDR3 has 13 residues.